The clone carrying this TCR beta chain was found a few times. Its matching antigen is unknown. The CDR3 length is 17 residues. The germline V gene encodes CDR1 LNHDA and CDR2 SQIVND (reference sequence). The V end lost 5 bases, the J end lost 0 bases, and 17 bases lay between the germline ends. Amplification of TCR beta CDR3 regions used RNA as the template. TCR CDR3 regions were first amplified by RT-PCR with HTBI primers. TCRdb ran MiXCR on the multiplex PCR reads and lists one entry per CDR3 protein. The profile shows about 350,000 distinct CDR3 sequences, around 13% of them singletons. The data are from a study of T cells in Graves' hyperthyroidism and ophthalmopathy. Study overall: Blood from the periphery was taken at initial diagnosis, before any treatment. General study findings and limits: In validation, the model predicted ophthalmopathy. These predictions came a median about 6.5 months before onset.

The sequencing sample was made of blood. J is TRBJ1-5 and V is TRBV19, with D possibly being TRBD1 (5 bases). The sequence came from a woman aged 25 to 39 with Graves' hyperthyroidism. The CDR3 is CASSPSGGIYSNQPQHF. For the CDR3, the DNA is TGTGCCAGTAGTCCCTCGGGGGGAATTTATAGCAATCAGCCCCAGCATTTT.